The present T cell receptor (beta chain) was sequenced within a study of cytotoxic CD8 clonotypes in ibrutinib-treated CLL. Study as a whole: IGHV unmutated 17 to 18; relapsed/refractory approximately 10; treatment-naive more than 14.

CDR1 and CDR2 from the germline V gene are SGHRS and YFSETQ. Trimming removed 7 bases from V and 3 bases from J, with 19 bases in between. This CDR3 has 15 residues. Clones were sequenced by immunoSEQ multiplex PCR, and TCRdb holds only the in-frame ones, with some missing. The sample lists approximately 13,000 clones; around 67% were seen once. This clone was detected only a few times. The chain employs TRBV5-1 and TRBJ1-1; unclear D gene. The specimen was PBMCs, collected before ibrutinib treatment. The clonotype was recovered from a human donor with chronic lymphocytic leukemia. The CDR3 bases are TGCGCCAGCTTCACCGGGGAACGGAGGGACACTGAAGCTTTCTTT. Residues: CASFTGERRDTEAFF.